This passage covers 21 T cell receptor beta chains from one sample sequenced in a study of blood T cell repertoires in COVID-19. The method was immunoSEQ multiplex PCR; TCRdb's version includes in-frame clones alone and lacks a portion of them. The sample has around 700,000 clones, around 90% seen once. The sequenced sample was peripheral blood. The receptors were gathered from a woman aged 18-35 years with acute or convalescent COVID-19.

The rearrangement uses TRBV7-9 and TRBJ2-7; unclear D gene. Germline V CDR1 and CDR2: SEHNR, FQNEAQ (reference sequence). The CDR3 has 16 residues. V was cut by 6 bases and J by 3 bases, with 21 bases left in between. The CDR3 DNA follows: TGTGCCAGCAGAACCGAAGGTGAAGGAGTTCTCTACGAGCAGTACTTC. Protein sequence: CASRTEGEGVLYEQYF.

The chain is built from TRBV18 and TRBJ1-5; D ambiguous. The length of the CDR3 is 15 residues. Trimming removed 2 bases from V and 6 bases from J, with 14 bases in between. Per the germline V gene, CDR1 is KGHSH and CDR2 is LQKENI. CDR3 nucleotide sequence: TGTGCCAGCTCACCAGCCTGGGTTCCAGGTCAGCCCCAGCATTTT. Translating gives CASSPAWVPGQPQHF.

V usage is TRBV29-1 and J usage is TRBJ1-2, with 7 bases fitting TRBD1. Germline loops: CDR1 SQVTM, CDR2 ANQGSEA. The junction had 11 bases not matched to a gene; V was cut back by 4 bases and J by 6 bases. The CDR3 runs to 14 residues. CDR3 amino acids: CSVAGQGEEDGYTF. The CDR3 region has the DNA TGCAGCGTTGCGGGGCAGGGGGAAGAGGATGGCTACACCTTC.

The count of this clone is one. The rearrangement links TRBV15 to TRBJ1-1; D is unclear. Deletions cut 3 bases from V and 0 bases from J, with 8 bases between. CDR1 is LNHNV, CDR2 YYDKDF, per germline (reference sequence). The CDR3 covers 14 residues. The CDR3 sequence: CATSSTVMNTEAFF. Written as DNA, the CDR3 is TGTGCCACCAGCAGCACAGTCATGAACACTGAAGCTTTCTTT.

The CDR3 here is CASGGESSGANVLTF. CDR3 DNA: TGTGCTAGTGGTGGTGAGTCCTCTGGGGCCAACGTCCTGACTTTC. The chain recombines TRBV12-5 with TRBJ2-6; D not resolved. The V gene lost 5 bases and the J gene lost 0 bases, with 8 bases spanning the gap. CDR3 length: 15 amino acids. The germline gives CDR1 LGHNT, CDR2 FRNRAP.

The V call is TRBV12-3 or TRBV12-4, the J call TRBJ1-2; the match to TRBD1 covers 7 bases. V trimming: 6 bases; J trimming: 12 bases; junction bases outside the gene matches: 10. CDR3 length: 12 amino acids. This CDR3 reads CASSALLQGNTF. In DNA, the CDR3 is TGTGCCAGCAGCGCCCTCCTACAGGGGAACACCTTC.

This clone has just a few counts. The rearrangement joins TRBV19 to TRBJ1-1, with a possible D match to TRBD1 (6 bases). The germline V gene encodes CDR1 LNHDA and CDR2 SQIVND (reference sequence). The CDR3 is 14 amino acids. The V gene lost 7 bases and the J gene lost 0 bases, with 12 bases spanning the gap. This CDR3 is CASIPDSLNTEAFF. The CDR3 DNA is TGTGCCAGTATTCCGGACAGTCTGAACACTGAAGCTTTCTTT.

This chain uses TRBV7-2 with TRBJ2-7; weak D call: TRBD2 (5 bases). CDR1 is SGHTA, CDR2 FQGNSA, per germline. V gave up 4 bases and J gave up 3 bases, with 16 bases separating them. The CDR3 totals 15 residues. The DNA of the CDR3 is TGTGCCAGCAGCTCCCCGAGGGTTTCATTCTACGAGCAGTACTTC. Translation: CASSSPRVSFYEQYF.

The genes are TRBV7-7 and TRBJ2-2; D remains unclear. Germline V lookup: CDR1 SSHAT, CDR2 FNYEAQ (reference sequence). The CDR3 is 16 residues long. Trimming took off 1 base at V and 7 bases at J, with 16 bases between the two ends. The CDR3 spells CASSLGPIQANGELFF. CDR3 coding DNA: TGTGCCAGCAGCTTAGGCCCAATCCAAGCCAACGGGGAGCTGTTTTTT.

This rearrangement joins TRBV6-1 to TRBJ2-1; weak D call: TRBD2 (6 bases). This CDR3 contains 13 residues. V was cut by 3 bases and J by 7 bases, with 10 bases left in between. Germline CDR1 and CDR2: MNHNS and SASEGT. The CDR3 sequence: CASSDTGVNEQFF. In DNA, the CDR3 is TGTGCCAGCAGTGATACGGGGGTGAATGAGCAGTTCTTC.

The V and J genes are TRBV9 and TRBJ2-5; maybe TRBD2 (5 bases). CDR3 size: 13 residues. CDR1 is SGDLS, CDR2 YYNGEE, per germline. Trimming took 4 bases from V and 9 from J, leaving 16 bases between them. The CDR3 region is CASSPEWVGAQYF. CDR3 sequence (DNA): TGTGCCAGCAGCCCGGAGTGGGTCGGGGCCCAGTACTTC.

The chain combines TRBV19 with TRBJ1-1; D gene unclear. The germline CDR1 and CDR2 sequences are LNHDA and SQIVND (reference sequence). Trimming cost V 3 bases and J 1 base, with 6 bases left between them. CDR3 length: 13 amino acids. DNA for the CDR3: TGTGCCAGTAGTATTTTGCGGAACACTGAAGCTTTCTTT. The encoded protein is CASSILRNTEAFF.

The CDR3 nucleotides are TGTGCCAGCAGCGCTACCCCCGGGACAGGGCGGGCTTTCTTT. Translating gives CASSATPGTGRAFF. The rearrangement links TRBV6-5 to TRBJ1-1; 9 bases map to TRBD1. The germline gives CDR1 MNHEY, CDR2 SVGAGI. The V gene end was trimmed by 6 bases and the J gene end by 11 bases; junction bases not matched to a gene: 13. The CDR3 is 14 amino acids.

This chain links TRBV2 with TRBJ1-1, with D hard to call. V lost 6 bases and J 4 bases, leaving 12 bases between the germline ends. Germline CDR1 SNHLY, CDR2 FYNNEI. This CDR3 region has 13 residues. This CDR3 is CASRFTSFTEAFF. CDR3 sequence (DNA): TGTGCCAGCAGATTTACTAGTTTCACTGAAGCTTTCTTT.

The chain has TRBV2 and TRBJ1-1; D is perhaps TRBD1 (6 bases). V was cut by 5 bases and J by 8 bases, with 27 bases left in between. Germline loops: CDR1 SNHLY, CDR2 FYNNEI. This CDR3 contains 17 residues. The CDR3: CASSPPSRGLRVAEAFF. The CDR3 DNA sequence: TGTGCCAGCAGTCCCCCCTCGAGGGGGTTACGGGTGGCCGAAGCTTTCTTT.

This chain uses TRBV4-3 with TRBJ1-2; possibly TRBD1 for D (6 bases). V dropped 0 bases and J dropped 8 bases, with 19 bases sitting between them. The CDR3 is 16 amino acids. Germline V CDR1 and CDR2: LGHNA, YSLEER. In DNA, the CDR3 is TGCGCCAGCAGCCAAGATAAGGGACACCGGATAGGCGGCTACACCTTC. It translates to CASSQDKGHRIGGYTF.

The V gene is TRBV7-9, the J gene TRBJ1-2, with D perhaps matching TRBD1 (6 bases). The CDR3 covers 16 residues. V gave up 2 bases and J gave up 0 bases, with 13 bases separating them. The germline V gene has CDR1 SEHNR and CDR2 FQNEAQ (reference sequence). The CDR3 DNA reads as TGTGCCAGCAGCTTACCCCGGGACACACCTAACTATGGCTACACCTTC. It codes for CASSLPRDTPNYGYTF.

This clone was detected once. This chain links TRBV6-1 with TRBJ2-3; 8 nucleotides line up with TRBD2. Germline V gene lookup returns CDR1 MNHNS and CDR2 SASEGT. V shed 1 base, J shed 4 bases, and the junction held 10 bases outside the gene matches. This CDR3 is built from 17 residues. The CDR3 spells CASSEVDGGAGADTQYF. As DNA, the CDR3 is TGTGCCAGCAGTGAAGTCGACGGGGGGGCCGGAGCAGATACGCAGTATTTT.

This chain joins TRBV5-4 and TRBJ1-1; 8 bases are a match to TRBD1. The germline V gene has CDR1 SGHNT and CDR2 YYREEE (reference sequence). The V segment lost 5 bases and the J segment 9 bases; nucleotides outside the gene matches: 6. The CDR3 covers 12 residues. CDR3 in amino acids: CASRIDRGKAFF. CDR3 in DNA: TGTGCCAGCAGGATCGACAGGGGTAAAGCTTTCTTT.

The chain uses TRBV6-1 and TRBJ1-4; TRBD1 matches at 8 bases. V dropped 4 bases and J dropped 2; count of bases not matched to a gene: 6. The germline V gene encodes CDR1 MNHNS and CDR2 SASEGT. The CDR3 runs to 16 residues. Here the CDR3 reads CASSGVTGDTNEKLFF. The CDR3 nucleotides read TGTGCCAGCAGTGGGGTGACAGGGGATACTAATGAAAAACTGTTTTTT.

This clone was counted between two and nine times. The rearrangement joins TRBV10-2 to TRBJ1-5; no reliable D call. CDR3 length equals 13 residues. The germline gives CDR1 WSHSY, CDR2 SAAADI. V lost 10 bases to trimming and J lost 0 bases, with 10 bases between them. CDR3 nucleotides: TGCGCCACCGCCCCGGTTAGCAATCAGCCCCAGCATTTT. It yields the protein CATAPVSNQPQHF.